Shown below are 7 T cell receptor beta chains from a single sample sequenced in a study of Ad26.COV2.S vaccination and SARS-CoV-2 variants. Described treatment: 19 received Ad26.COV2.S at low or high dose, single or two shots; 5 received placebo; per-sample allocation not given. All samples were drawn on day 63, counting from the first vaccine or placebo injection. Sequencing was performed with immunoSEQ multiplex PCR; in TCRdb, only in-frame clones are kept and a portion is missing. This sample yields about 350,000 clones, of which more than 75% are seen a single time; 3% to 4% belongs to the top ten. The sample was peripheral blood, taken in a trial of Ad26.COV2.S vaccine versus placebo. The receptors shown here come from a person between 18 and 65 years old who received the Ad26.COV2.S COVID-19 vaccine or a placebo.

As DNA, the CDR3 is TGTGCCAGCAGCTCAATAGCGGGAGGAATTTACGAGCAGTACTTC. Protein sequence: CASSSIAGGIYEQYF. The chain combines TRBV5-5 with TRBJ2-7; 10 nucleotides agree with TRBD2. The V gene end was trimmed by 3 bases and the J gene end by 4 bases; junction bases not matched to a gene: 7. CDR1 is SGHKS, CDR2 YYEKEE, per germline (reference sequence). The CDR3 is made up of 15 amino acids.

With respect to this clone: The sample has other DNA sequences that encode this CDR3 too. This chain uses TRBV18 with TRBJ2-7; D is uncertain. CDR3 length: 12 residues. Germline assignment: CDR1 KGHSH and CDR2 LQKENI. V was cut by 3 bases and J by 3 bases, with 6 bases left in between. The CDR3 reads CASSPTLYEQYF. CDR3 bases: TGTGCCAGCTCACCGACCCTCTACGAGCAGTACTTC.

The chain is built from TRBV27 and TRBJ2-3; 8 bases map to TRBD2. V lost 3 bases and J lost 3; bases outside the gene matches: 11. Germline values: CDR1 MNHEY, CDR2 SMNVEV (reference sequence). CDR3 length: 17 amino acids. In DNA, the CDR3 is TGTGCCAGCAGTTTCGTTAGCGGCGGCGGGAGGACAGATACGCAGTATTTT. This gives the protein CASSFVSGGGRTDTQYF.

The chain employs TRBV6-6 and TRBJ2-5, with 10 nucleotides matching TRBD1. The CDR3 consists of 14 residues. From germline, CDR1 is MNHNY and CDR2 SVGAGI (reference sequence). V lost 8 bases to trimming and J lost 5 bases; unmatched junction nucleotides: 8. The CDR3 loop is CASGPTGGMETQYF. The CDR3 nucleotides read TGTGCCAGCGGTCCGACAGGGGGCATGGAGACCCAGTACTTC.

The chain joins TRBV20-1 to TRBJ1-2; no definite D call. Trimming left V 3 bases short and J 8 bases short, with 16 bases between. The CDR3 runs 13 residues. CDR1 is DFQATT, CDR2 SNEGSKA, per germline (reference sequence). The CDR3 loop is CSASGSQRGGYTF. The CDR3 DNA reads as TGCAGTGCTAGTGGCTCTCAGAGAGGCGGCTACACCTTC.

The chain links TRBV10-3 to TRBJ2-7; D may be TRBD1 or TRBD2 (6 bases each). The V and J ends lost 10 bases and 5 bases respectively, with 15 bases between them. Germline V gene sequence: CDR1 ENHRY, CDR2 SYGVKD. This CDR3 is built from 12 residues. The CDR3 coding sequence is TGTGCCACCGGGGGCGGCGTCGACGAGCAGTACTTC. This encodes CATGGGVDEQYF.

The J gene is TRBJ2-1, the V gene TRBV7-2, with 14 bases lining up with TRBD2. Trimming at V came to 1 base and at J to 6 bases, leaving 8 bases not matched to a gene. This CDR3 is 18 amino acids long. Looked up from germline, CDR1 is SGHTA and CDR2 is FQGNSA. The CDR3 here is CASSLEGLAGALSNEQFF. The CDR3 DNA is TGTGCCAGCAGCTTAGAGGGACTAGCGGGAGCTCTGTCCAATGAGCAGTTCTTC.